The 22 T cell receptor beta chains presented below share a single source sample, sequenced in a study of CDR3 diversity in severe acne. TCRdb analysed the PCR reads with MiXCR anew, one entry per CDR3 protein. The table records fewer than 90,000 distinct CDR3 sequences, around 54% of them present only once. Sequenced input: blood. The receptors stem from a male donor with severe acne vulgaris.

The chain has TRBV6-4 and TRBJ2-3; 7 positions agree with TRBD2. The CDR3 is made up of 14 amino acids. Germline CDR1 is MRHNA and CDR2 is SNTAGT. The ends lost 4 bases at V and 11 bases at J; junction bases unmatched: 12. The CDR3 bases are TGTGCCAGCAGTGCATCCGGGACTACATATGAGCAGTATTTT. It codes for CASSASGTTYEQYF.

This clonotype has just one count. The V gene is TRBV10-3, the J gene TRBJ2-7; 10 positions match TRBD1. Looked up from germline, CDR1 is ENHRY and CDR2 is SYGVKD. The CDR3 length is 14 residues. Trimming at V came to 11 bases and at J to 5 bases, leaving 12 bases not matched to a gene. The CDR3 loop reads CAASGRQGANEQYF. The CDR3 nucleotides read TGTGCCGCTTCAGGGAGACAGGGGGCAAACGAGCAGTACTTC.

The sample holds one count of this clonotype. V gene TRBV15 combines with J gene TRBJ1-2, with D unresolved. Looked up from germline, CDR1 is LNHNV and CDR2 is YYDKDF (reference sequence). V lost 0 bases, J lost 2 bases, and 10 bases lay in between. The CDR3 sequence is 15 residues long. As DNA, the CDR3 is TGTGCCACCAGCAGAGATTTGGGGTACAACTATGGCTACACCTTC. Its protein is CATSRDLGYNYGYTF.

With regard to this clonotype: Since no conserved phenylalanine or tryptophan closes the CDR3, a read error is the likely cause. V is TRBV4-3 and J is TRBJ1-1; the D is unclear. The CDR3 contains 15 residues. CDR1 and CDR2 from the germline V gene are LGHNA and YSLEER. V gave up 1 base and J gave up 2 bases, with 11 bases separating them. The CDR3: CASSQGRAVNTEAFS. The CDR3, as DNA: TGCGCCAGCAGCCAAGGGAGGGCGGTTAACACTGAAGCTTTCTCT.

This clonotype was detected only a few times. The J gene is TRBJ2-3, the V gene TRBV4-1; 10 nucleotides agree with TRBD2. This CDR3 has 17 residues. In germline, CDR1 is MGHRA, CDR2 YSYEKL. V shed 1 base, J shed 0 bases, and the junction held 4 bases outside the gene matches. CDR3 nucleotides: TGCGCCAGCAGCCAAGTAGGACTAGCGGCTAGCACAGATACGCAGTATTTT. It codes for CASSQVGLAASTDTQYF.

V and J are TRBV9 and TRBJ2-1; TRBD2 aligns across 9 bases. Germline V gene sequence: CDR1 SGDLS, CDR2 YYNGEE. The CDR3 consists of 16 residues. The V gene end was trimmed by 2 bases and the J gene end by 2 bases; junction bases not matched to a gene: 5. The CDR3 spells CASSVSGGIAYNEQFF. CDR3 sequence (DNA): TGTGCCAGCAGCGTTAGCGGGGGTATCGCCTACAATGAGCAGTTCTTC.

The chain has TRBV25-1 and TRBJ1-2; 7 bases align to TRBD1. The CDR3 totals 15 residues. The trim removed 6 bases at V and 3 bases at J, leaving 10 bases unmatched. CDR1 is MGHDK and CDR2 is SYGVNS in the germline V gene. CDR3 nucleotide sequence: TGTGCCAGCAGCACCAGGGGGGGCGATCACTATGGCTACACCTTC. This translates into CASSTRGGDHYGYTF.

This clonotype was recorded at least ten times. The CDR3 DNA follows: TGTGCCAGCAGCGTATTGGGGGGACAGCTCTACAATGAGCAGTTCTTC. Residues: CASSVLGGQLYNEQFF. The chain links TRBV9 to TRBJ2-1, with D perhaps matching TRBD1 (7 bases). Germline-derived CDR1 and CDR2 are SGDLS and YYNGEE. Trimming cost V 1 base and J 3 bases, with 14 bases left between them. The CDR3 is 16 residues long.

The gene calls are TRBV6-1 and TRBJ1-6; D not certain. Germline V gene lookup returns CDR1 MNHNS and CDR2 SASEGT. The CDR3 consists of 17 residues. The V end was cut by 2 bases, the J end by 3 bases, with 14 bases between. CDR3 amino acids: CASSEFPDGSYNSPLHF. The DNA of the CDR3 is TGTGCCAGCAGTGAATTCCCGGATGGGAGCTATAATTCACCCCTCCACTTT.

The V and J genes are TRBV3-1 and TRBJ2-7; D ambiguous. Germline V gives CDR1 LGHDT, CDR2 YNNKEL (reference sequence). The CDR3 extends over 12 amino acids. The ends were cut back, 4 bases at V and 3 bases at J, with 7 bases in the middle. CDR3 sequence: CASSRFGYEQYF. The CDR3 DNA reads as TGTGCCAGCAGCCGCTTTGGCTACGAGCAGTACTTC.

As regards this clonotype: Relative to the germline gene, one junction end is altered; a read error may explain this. As DNA, the CDR3 is TGCGCCAGCAGCTCCTCGGGACAACGGGACACTGAAGCTTTCTTT. Its translation: CASSSSGQRDTEAFF. The V and J genes are TRBV25-1 and TRBJ1-1; a possible D gene is TRBD1 (6 bases). Per the germline V gene, CDR1 is MGHDK and CDR2 is SYGVNS. The CDR3 sequence is 15 residues long. Together with reference TRBV25-1 and TRBJ1-1, the CDR3 gives the full variable domain: EADIYQTPRYLVIGTGKKITLECSQTMGHDKMYWYQQDPGMELHLIHYSYGVNSTEKGDLSSESTVSRIRTEHFPLTLESARPSHTSQYLCASSSSGQRDTEAFFGQGTRLTVV.

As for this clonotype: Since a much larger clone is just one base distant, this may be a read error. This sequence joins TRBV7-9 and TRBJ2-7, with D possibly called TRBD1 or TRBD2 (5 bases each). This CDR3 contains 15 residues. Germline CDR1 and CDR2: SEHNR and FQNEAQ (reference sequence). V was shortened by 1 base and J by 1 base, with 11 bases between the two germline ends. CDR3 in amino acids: CASSLGGTQSYEQYF. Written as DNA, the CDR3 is TGTGCCAGCAGCTTAGGAGGGACCCAATCCTACGAGCAGTACTTC.

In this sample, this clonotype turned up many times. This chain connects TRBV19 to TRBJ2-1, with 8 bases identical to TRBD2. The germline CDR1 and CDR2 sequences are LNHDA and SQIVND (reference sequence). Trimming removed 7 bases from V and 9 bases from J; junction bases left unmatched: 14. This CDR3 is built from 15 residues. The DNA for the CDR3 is TGTGCCAGTACCCCCCCTACTAGCGGAGGATCTGAGCAGTTCTTC. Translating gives CASTPPTSGGSEQFF.

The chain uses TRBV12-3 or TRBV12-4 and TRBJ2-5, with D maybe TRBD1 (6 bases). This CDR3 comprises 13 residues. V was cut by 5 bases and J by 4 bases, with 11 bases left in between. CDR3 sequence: CASSRDIPETQYF. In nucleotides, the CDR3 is TGTGCCAGCAGTCGGGACATTCCAGAGACCCAGTACTTC.

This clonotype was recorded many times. The CDR3 loop is CASSLGTGAHEQYF. CDR3 DNA: TGTGCCAGCAGTTTAGGGACAGGGGCCCACGAGCAGTACTTC. This rearrangement joins TRBV27 to TRBJ2-7; 10 bases are shared with TRBD1. V was pared by 2 bases and J by 5 bases, with 3 bases of the junction left unmatched. This CDR3 contains 14 residues. Germline V gene lookup returns CDR1 MNHEY and CDR2 SMNVEV (reference sequence).

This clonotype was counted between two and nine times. CDR3 DNA sequence: TGTGCCAGCAGCTTACCCGGGACTAGCGGGGTATACAATGAGCAGTTCTTC. It encodes CASSLPGTSGVYNEQFF. V usage is TRBV5-8 and J usage is TRBJ2-1, with 13 bases identical to TRBD2. With V trimmed by 2 bases and J by 4 bases, 6 bases remained unmatched. The CDR3 runs 17 residues. From germline, CDR1 is SGHTS and CDR2 YDEGEE.

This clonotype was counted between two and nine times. CDR3 amino acids: CASGREGGRAQHF. CDR3 DNA sequence: TGTGCCTCCGGCAGGGAGGGGGGTAGGGCCCAGCATTTT. V gene TRBV2 combines with J gene TRBJ1-5, with D maybe TRBD1 (6 bases). Between the trimmed V and J ends, which lost 11 bases and 11 bases, there was a span of 22 bases. This CDR3 spans 13 amino acids. Germline loops: CDR1 SNHLY, CDR2 FYNNEI.

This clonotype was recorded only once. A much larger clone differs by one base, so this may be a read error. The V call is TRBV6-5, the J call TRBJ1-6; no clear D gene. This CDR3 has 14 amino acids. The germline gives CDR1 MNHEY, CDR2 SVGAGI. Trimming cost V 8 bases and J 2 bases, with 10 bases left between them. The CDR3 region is CASRRNAYNSPLHF. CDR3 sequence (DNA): TGTGCCAGCCGGCGGAACGCCTATAATTCACCCCTCCACTTT.

This chain's CDR3 is CASSDFLAGESTDTQYF. CDR3 coding DNA: TGCGCCAGCAGTGACTTTCTAGCGGGAGAGAGCACAGATACGCAGTATTTT. V and J are TRBV10-2 and TRBJ2-3; the match to TRBD2 covers 10 bases. CDR3 size: 17 residues. V trimming: 3 bases; J trimming: 0 bases; junction bases outside the gene matches: 6. Germline V gene lookup returns CDR1 WSHSY and CDR2 SAAADI.

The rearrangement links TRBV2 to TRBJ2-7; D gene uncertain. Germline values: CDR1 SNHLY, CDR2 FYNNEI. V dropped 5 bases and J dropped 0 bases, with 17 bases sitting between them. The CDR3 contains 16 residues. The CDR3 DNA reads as TGTGCCAGCAGTCATTCCGCCCAGCGATACTCCTACGAGCAGTACTTC. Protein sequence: CASSHSAQRYSYEQYF.

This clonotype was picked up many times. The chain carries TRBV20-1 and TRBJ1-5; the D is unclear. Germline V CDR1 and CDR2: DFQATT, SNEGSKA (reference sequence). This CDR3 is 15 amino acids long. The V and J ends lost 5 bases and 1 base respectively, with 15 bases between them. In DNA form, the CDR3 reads TGCAGTGCTTTCCCCCGGATCAGGAGCAATCAGCCCCAGCATTTT. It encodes CSAFPRIRSNQPQHF.

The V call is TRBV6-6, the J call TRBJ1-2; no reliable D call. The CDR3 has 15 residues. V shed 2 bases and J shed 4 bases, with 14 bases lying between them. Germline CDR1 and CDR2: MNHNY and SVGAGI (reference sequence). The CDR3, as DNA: TGTGCCAGCAGTTACGTTTTTGGGAGCCCCTATGGCTACACCTTC. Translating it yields CASSYVFGSPYGYTF.